This T cell receptor (beta chain) was captured in a study of OX40 agonist ivuxolimab in advanced cancers. About the study: An agonistic human IgG2 monoclonal antibody against OX40 (CD134) was given.

The investigators sampled blood at baseline, at cycle 4 day 1, and at cycle 7 day 1. CDR1 and CDR2 (germline): SGDLS, YYNGEE. The CDR3 is 13 amino acids. With 0 bases removed from V and 4 bases from J, the gap between germline ends came to 6 bases. Measured with immunoSEQ multiplex PCR; TCRdb has only the in-frame clones, and not every one. The sample includes 55,000 to 65,000 clones, about 88% of them seen just once. The chain couples TRBV9 to TRBJ2-3; no clear D gene. This receptor was taken from an adult with an advanced solid tumor such as melanoma, head and neck, liver or kidney cancer. Sequencing was performed on CD4+ or CD8+ T cells sorted from blood, taken in a trial of the OX40 agonist ivuxolimab. The CDR3 reads CASSVAGADTQYF. In nucleotides, the CDR3 is TGTGCCAGCAGCGTAGCTGGGGCAGATACGCAGTATTTT.